The 28 T cell receptor beta chains below come from one sample, sequenced in a study of shared clonotypes between healthy human individuals. The method was immunoSEQ multiplex PCR; TCRdb's version includes in-frame clones alone and lacks a portion of them. The table includes 950,000 to 1,200,000 clones, 70% to 85% detected once. The sequenced sample was memory CD4+ T cells from PBMCs. As for subset: CD45RA-negative fraction. These receptors were collected from a man younger than 30 in good health. Some clones in this sample may be carry-over from other donors' samples.

The chain joins TRBV19 to TRBJ2-7; 9 bases fit TRBD1. The CDR3 totals 15 residues. The junction had 7 bases not matched to a gene; V was cut back by 5 bases and J by 2 bases. Germline CDR1 LNHDA, CDR2 SQIVND (reference sequence). The CDR3 coding sequence is TGTGCCAGTAGTCCCCTTCGGACAGGGGCCTACGAGCAGTACTTC. This sequence encodes CASSPLRTGAYEQYF.

Concerning this clone itself: A read error may explain this, as a much larger clone is one base away. The identical CDR3 is also encoded by other nucleotide sequences in the sample. The V call is TRBV5-6, the J call TRBJ2-7; D not certain. The germline gives CDR1 SGHDT, CDR2 YYEEEE. Trimming removed 1 base at V and 3 bases at J, with 2 bases between. This CDR3 is built from 11 residues. Written as DNA, the CDR3 is TGTGCCAGCAGCTTGAACTACGAGCAGTACTTC. Encoded protein: CASSLNYEQYF.

The chain joins TRBV7-8 to TRBJ2-5; weak D call: TRBD1 (6 bases). The CDR3 runs to 13 residues. V lost 5 bases to trimming and J lost 5 bases, with 12 bases between them. Germline V CDR1 and CDR2: SGHVS, FQNEAQ. In nucleotides, the CDR3 is TGTGCCAGCAGCCCGCGGACAGTTGAGACCCAGTACTTC. Its protein product is CASSPRTVETQYF.

The sample holds many counts of this clone. The chain joins TRBV10-3 to TRBJ1-3, with 7 positions matching TRBD1. This CDR3 region has 16 residues. The trim removed 4 bases at V and 0 bases at J, leaving 6 bases unmatched. CDR1 is ENHRY and CDR2 is SYGVKD in the germline V gene. The CDR3 DNA reads as TGTGCCATCAGTGGAGGACAGGCGAACTCTGGAAACACCATATATTTT. It is translated as CAISGGQANSGNTIYF.

V usage is TRBV28 and J usage is TRBJ2-1; possible D gene TRBD2, 6 bases. The CDR3 is 19 residues long. CDR1 is MDHEN and CDR2 is SYDVKM in the germline V gene. V was pared by 6 bases and J by 5 bases, with 29 bases between. CDR3 DNA sequence: TGTGCCAGCAGCCCCCTCGGCGGGGCGGCTAGTTGGCTGGACAATGAGCAGTTCTTC. Translated: CASSPLGGAASWLDNEQFF.

This chain links TRBV28 with TRBJ2-3, with 7 bases aligning to TRBD2. Per germline, CDR1 MDHEN and CDR2 SYDVKM. CDR3 length: 16 residues. V trimming: 6 bases; J trimming: 0 bases; junction bases outside the gene matches: 9. The CDR3 here is CASSLDLAASTDTQYF. The CDR3 DNA reads TGTGCCAGCAGCTTAGACCTAGCGGCTAGCACAGATACGCAGTATTTT.

V usage is TRBV27 and J usage is TRBJ2-5, with D perhaps matching TRBD1 (7 bases). The germline gives CDR1 MNHEY, CDR2 SMNVEV (reference sequence). Trimming took 5 bases from V and 2 from J, leaving 12 bases between them. The CDR3 is 14 residues long. The chain's CDR3 is CASSRRDSQETQYF. The CDR3 nucleotides are TGTGCCAGCAGTAGGAGGGACAGTCAAGAGACCCAGTACTTC.

This sequence joins TRBV5-1 and TRBJ1-5; the D gene is possibly TRBD1 (6 bases). Looked up from germline, CDR1 is SGHRS and CDR2 is YFSETQ. CDR3 length equals 15 residues. Trimming cost V 2 bases and J 2 bases, with 11 bases left between them. DNA for the CDR3: TGCGCCAGCAGCTTCGGGGGCTTAGGCAATCAGCCCCAGCATTTT. It specifies CASSFGGLGNQPQHF.

V is TRBV5-1 and J is TRBJ1-1, with D uncertain. Germline CDR1 SGHRS, CDR2 YFSETQ. V lost 0 bases and J 4 bases, leaving 10 bases between the germline ends. The CDR3 runs 14 residues. As DNA, the CDR3 is TGCGCCAGCAGCTTGGAGCCGTCTAGCACTGAAGCTTTCTTT. Amino acids: CASSLEPSSTEAFF.

The gene calls are TRBV5-1 and TRBJ1-2; possible D gene TRBD1, 6 bases. Germline V gene sequence: CDR1 SGHRS, CDR2 YFSETQ. Trimming pared 3 bases from V and 5 bases from J, leaving 17 bases between. The CDR3 covers 15 residues. The CDR3 region is CASSSGTPQGYGYTF. As DNA, the CDR3 is TGCGCCAGCAGCTCGGGGACACCTCAGGGGTATGGCTACACCTTC.

The gene calls are TRBV5-1 and TRBJ1-1; TRBD1 might be the D (5 bases). Trimming pared 3 bases from V and 0 bases from J, leaving 9 bases between. The length of the CDR3 is 14 residues. Per the germline V gene, CDR1 is SGHRS and CDR2 is YFSETQ. The CDR3 region is CASSSAGVNTEAFF. The CDR3 bases are TGCGCCAGCAGCTCGGCGGGGGTGAACACTGAAGCTTTCTTT.

The table lists this clone with a few counts. The rearrangement uses TRBV10-3 and TRBJ2-7; the D is unclear. The length of the CDR3 is 14 residues. Per the germline V gene, CDR1 is ENHRY and CDR2 is SYGVKD. V lost 3 bases and J lost 2, with 11 bases in between. CDR3: CAISDVQPTYEQYF. In nucleotides, the CDR3 is TGTGCCATCAGTGACGTTCAGCCGACCTACGAGCAGTACTTC.

This chain's CDR3 is CASSLIQSYGYTF. The CDR3 region has the DNA TGTGCCAGCAGTCTAATACAGAGCTATGGCTACACCTTC. This rearrangement joins TRBV28 to TRBJ1-2, with D unresolved. The CDR3 is 13 amino acids. V lost 5 bases and J lost 4, with 11 bases in between. Germline CDR1 MDHEN, CDR2 SYDVKM.

The V gene is TRBV10-2, the J gene TRBJ2-7, with 8 bases fitting TRBD1. Looked up from germline, CDR1 is WSHSY and CDR2 is SAAADI. The CDR3 has 15 residues. With 7 bases clipped from V and 1 base from J, the junction kept 9 bases outside the gene matches. CDR3 sequence: CASNQPGGESYEQYF. DNA of the CDR3: TGCGCCAGCAACCAACCAGGGGGCGAGTCCTACGAGCAGTACTTC.

This chain uses TRBV2 with TRBJ1-2; 7 bases match TRBD1. Unmatched junction bases numbered 3, after V lost 3 bases and J lost 2 bases. The CDR3 runs 14 residues. Germline V gives CDR1 SNHLY, CDR2 FYNNEI. The CDR3 bases are TGTGCCAGCAGTGACAGGGGGGCGAACTATGGCTACACCTTC. This translates into CASSDRGANYGYTF.

V usage is TRBV10-3 and J usage is TRBJ1-4; TRBD1 matches at 7 bases. Per the germline V gene, CDR1 is ENHRY and CDR2 is SYGVKD. J gave up 5 bases and V 3 bases, and 18 bases lay outside the gene matches. The CDR3 is 19 residues long. Here the CDR3 DNA reads TGTGCCATCAGTGATGCGGCCGGCGCAGTGACAGGGCCAAATGAAAAACTGTTTTTT. Protein sequence: CAISDAAGAVTGPNEKLFF.

The chain joins TRBV5-1 to TRBJ2-5; D gene ambiguous. Germline assignment: CDR1 SGHRS and CDR2 YFSETQ. V was pared by 4 bases and J by 3 bases, with 19 bases between. The CDR3 runs to 16 residues. In nucleotides, the CDR3 is TGCGCCAGCAGCCCCCGGCCCAGTATACCCGAAGAGACCCAGTACTTC. It codes for CASSPRPSIPEETQYF.

The chain is built from TRBV7-2 and TRBJ2-7, with D unresolved. The CDR3 sequence is 12 residues long. V lost 5 bases to trimming and J lost 4 bases, with 9 bases between them. CDR1 SGHTA and CDR2 FQGNSA come from the germline V gene. CDR3: CASSPSGYEQYF. CDR3 nucleotide sequence: TGTGCCAGCAGCCCCTCCGGGTACGAGCAGTACTTC.

J is TRBJ2-1 and V is TRBV28; maybe TRBD1 (5 bases). V was cut by 6 bases and J by 5 bases, with 20 bases left in between. Germline V CDR1 and CDR2: MDHEN, SYDVKM. CDR3 length equals 16 residues. The CDR3 reads CASSSTVKKTHNEQFF. In DNA form, the CDR3 reads TGTGCCAGCAGCTCGACAGTAAAAAAAACCCACAATGAGCAGTTCTTC.

J is TRBJ2-7 and V is TRBV6-1; D gene ambiguous. V dropped 6 bases and J dropped 2 bases, with 5 bases sitting between them. The CDR3 covers 11 residues. Germline V gene lookup returns CDR1 MNHNS and CDR2 SASEGT. CDR3 in amino acids: CASRGTYEQYF. The CDR3 nucleotides are TGTGCCAGCAGAGGAACCTACGAGCAGTACTTC.

This chain uses TRBV25-1 with TRBJ2-3; 7 nucleotides match TRBD1. The V and J ends lost 4 bases and 4 bases, in that order; junction bases with no gene match: 2. The CDR3 totals 13 residues. Per the germline V gene, CDR1 is MGHDK and CDR2 is SYGVNS. Here the CDR3 reads CASSVTGSDTQYF. CDR3 DNA sequence: TGTGCCAGCAGTGTGACAGGGTCAGATACGCAGTATTTT.

The chain carries TRBV7-2 and TRBJ1-5; TRBD1 matches 7 bases. Per germline, CDR1 SGHTA and CDR2 FQGNSA. CDR3 length: 14 amino acids. J gave up 6 bases and V 5 bases, and 7 bases lay outside the gene matches. The CDR3 DNA reads TGTGCCAGCAGCATGAACAGGGGAGGTCAGCCCCAGCATTTT. Protein product: CASSMNRGGQPQHF.

This clone was detected a few times. V gene TRBV7-9 combines with J gene TRBJ2-3, with 10 positions matching TRBD1. The CDR3 covers 14 residues. The V segment lost 5 bases and the J segment 4 bases; nucleotides outside the gene matches: 3. CDR1 SEHNR and CDR2 FQNEAQ come from the germline V gene (reference sequence). CDR3 sequence: CASSVGQGADTQYF. CDR3 nucleotide sequence: TGTGCCAGCAGCGTCGGACAGGGGGCAGATACGCAGTATTTT.

The chain combines TRBV7-2 with TRBJ2-5; 12 positions agree with TRBD2. V dropped 1 base and J dropped 5; count of bases not matched to a gene: 8. This CDR3 spans 17 amino acids. Germline CDR1 reads SGHTA; CDR2 reads FQGNSA. The CDR3 loop is CASSLGGLAGGLETQYF. CDR3 DNA: TGTGCCAGCAGCTTAGGGGGACTAGCGGGCGGGTTGGAGACCCAGTACTTC.

The V and J genes are TRBV18 and TRBJ2-1, with 16 positions matching TRBD2. V was clipped by 3 bases and J by 6 bases; unmatched bases: 8. This CDR3 comprises 18 residues. Germline CDR1 and CDR2: KGHSH and LQKENI. CDR3 coding DNA: TGTGCCAGCTCACCTGGGACTAGCGGGAGGGCTTTGAGCAATGAGCAGTTCTTC. Translation: CASSPGTSGRALSNEQFF.

The chain is built from TRBV11-3 and TRBJ2-2, with unresolved D. This CDR3 comprises 13 residues. Trimming pared 0 bases from V and 6 bases from J, leaving 5 bases between. Germline values: CDR1 SGHNT, CDR2 YENEEA. The CDR3 is CASSLEGSGELFF. The CDR3 DNA follows: TGTGCCAGCAGCTTAGAAGGGTCCGGGGAGCTGTTTTTT. Together with reference TRBV11-3 and TRBJ2-2, the CDR3 gives the full variable domain: EAGVVQSPRYKIIEKKQPVAFWCNPISGHNTLYWYLQNLGQGPELLIRYENEEAVDDSQLPKDRFSAERLKGVDSTLKIQPAELGDSAVYLCASSLEGSGELFFGEGSRLTVL.

This clone was detected only a few times. V usage is TRBV7-8 and J usage is TRBJ1-2; 8 bases are a match to TRBD1. Germline loops: CDR1 SGHVS, CDR2 FQNEAQ. The CDR3 consists of 14 residues. Trimming took 5 bases from V and 7 from J; bases not matched to a gene: 9. This chain's CDR3 is CASSTSRGRGGYTF. The CDR3 nucleotides read TGTGCCAGCAGCACATCCAGGGGGCGTGGTGGCTACACCTTC.

The V and J genes are TRBV15 and TRBJ2-2, with 7 bases that match TRBD1. V dropped 5 bases and J dropped 0; count of bases not matched to a gene: 12. The CDR3 has 18 amino acids. The germline V gene has CDR1 LNHNV and CDR2 YYDKDF (reference sequence). The CDR3, as DNA: TGTGCCACCAGCGGGTTACAGGGGCGGAAGTCGAACACCGGGGAGCTGTTTTTT. Residues: CATSGLQGRKSNTGELFF.